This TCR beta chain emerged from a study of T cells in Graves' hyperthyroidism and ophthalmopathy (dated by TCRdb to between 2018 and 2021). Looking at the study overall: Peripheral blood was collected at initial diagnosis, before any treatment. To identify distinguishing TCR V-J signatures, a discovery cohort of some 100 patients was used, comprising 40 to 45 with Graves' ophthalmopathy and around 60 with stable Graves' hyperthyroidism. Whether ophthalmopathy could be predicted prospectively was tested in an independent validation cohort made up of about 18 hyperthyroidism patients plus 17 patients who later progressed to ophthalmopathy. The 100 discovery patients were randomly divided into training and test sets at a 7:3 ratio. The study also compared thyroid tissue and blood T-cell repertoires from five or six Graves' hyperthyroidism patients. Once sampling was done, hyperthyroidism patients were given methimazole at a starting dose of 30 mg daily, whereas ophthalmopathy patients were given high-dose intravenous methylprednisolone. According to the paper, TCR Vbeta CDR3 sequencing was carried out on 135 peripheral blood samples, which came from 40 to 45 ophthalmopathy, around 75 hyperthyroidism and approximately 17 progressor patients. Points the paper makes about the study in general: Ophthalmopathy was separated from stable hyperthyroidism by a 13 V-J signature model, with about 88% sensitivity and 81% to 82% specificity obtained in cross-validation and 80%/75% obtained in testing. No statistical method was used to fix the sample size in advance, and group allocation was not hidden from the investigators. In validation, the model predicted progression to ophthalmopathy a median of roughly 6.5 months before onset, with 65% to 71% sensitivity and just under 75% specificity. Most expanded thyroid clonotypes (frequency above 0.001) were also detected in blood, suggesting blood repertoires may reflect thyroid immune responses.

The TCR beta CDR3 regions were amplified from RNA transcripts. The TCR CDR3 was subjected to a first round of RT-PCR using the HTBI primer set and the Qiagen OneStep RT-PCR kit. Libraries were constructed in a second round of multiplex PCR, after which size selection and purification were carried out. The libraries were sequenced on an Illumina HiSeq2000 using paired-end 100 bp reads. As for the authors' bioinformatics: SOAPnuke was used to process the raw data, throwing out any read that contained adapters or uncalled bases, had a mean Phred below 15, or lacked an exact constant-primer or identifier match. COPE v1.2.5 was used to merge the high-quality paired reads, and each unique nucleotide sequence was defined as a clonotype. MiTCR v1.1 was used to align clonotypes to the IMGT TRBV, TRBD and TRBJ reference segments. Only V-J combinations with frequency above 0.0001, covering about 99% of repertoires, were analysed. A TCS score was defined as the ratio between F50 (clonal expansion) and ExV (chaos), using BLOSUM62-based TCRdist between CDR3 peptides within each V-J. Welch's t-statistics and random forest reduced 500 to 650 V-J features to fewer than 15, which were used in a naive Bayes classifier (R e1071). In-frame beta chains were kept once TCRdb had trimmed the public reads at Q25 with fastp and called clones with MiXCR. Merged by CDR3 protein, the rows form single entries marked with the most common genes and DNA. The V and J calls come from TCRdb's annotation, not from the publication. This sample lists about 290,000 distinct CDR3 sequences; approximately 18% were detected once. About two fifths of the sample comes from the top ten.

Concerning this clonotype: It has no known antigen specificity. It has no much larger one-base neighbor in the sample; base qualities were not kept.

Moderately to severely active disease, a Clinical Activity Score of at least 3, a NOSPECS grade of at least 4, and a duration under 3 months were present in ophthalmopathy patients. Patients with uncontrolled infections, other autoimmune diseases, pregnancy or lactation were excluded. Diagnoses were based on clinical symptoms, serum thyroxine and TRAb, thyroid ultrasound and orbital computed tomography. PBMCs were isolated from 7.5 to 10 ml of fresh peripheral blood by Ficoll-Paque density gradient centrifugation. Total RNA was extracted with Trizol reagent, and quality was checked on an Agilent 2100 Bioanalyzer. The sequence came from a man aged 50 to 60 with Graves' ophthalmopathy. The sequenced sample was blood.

Here is the DNA: TGCGCCAGCAGCCAAAAGACTAGCGGGAGTTACGAGCAGTACTTC. Its coded protein is CASSQKTSGSYEQYF. This chain is built from TRBV4-1 and TRBJ2-7, with 12 bases aligning to TRBD2. CDR1 is given as MGHRA and CDR2 as YSYEKL, both from the germline V gene. The V end gives up 2 bases and the J end 4 bases, leaving 3 bases in the junction not matched to a gene. Counted from cysteine to phenylalanine, this CDR3 has 15 amino acids. Only CDR3 DNA remains: 45 bases, in frame from the first base.